This record covers a single T cell receptor (beta chain). This sample is part of a study of blood T cell repertoires in COVID-19. The protocol was immunoSEQ multiplex PCR, while the TCRdb copy is restricted to in-frame clones and leaves out a portion. The sample records about 330,000 clones, about 89% being singletons. Cohort placement rested on clinical history that participants reported themselves. Sequencing was performed on PBMCs or T cells enriched from blood (not recorded which). The clonotype originates from a woman in her twenties or thirties who had recovered from COVID-19.

CDR3 in amino acids: CASTQSAGANTGELFF. The CDR3 coding sequence is TGCGCCAGCACCCAATCGGCAGGGGCGAACACCGGGGAGCTGTTTTTT. V and J are TRBV5-1 and TRBJ2-2; tentative D call: TRBD1 (6 bases). Germline V gives CDR1 SGHRS, CDR2 YFSETQ. The CDR3 is made up of 16 amino acids. The germline V and J ends were trimmed by 6 bases and 0 bases, with 15 bases remaining between them.